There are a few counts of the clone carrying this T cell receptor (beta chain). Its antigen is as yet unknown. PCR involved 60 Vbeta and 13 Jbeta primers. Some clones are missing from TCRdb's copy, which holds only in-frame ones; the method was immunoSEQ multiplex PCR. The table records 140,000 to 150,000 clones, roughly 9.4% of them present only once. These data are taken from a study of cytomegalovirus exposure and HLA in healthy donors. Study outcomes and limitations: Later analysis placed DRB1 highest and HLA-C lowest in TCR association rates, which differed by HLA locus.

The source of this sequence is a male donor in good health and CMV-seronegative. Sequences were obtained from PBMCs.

This chain's CDR3 is CASSLKGGTYNEQFF. DNA for the CDR3: TGTGCCAGCAGCTTGAAAGGGGGCACCTACAATGAGCAGTTCTTC. The chain uses TRBV5-4 and TRBJ2-1, with 7 bases that match TRBD1. Germline CDR1 SGHNT, CDR2 YYREEE (reference sequence). V gave up 1 base and J gave up 2 bases; unmatched junction bases: 3. This CDR3 has 15 residues.